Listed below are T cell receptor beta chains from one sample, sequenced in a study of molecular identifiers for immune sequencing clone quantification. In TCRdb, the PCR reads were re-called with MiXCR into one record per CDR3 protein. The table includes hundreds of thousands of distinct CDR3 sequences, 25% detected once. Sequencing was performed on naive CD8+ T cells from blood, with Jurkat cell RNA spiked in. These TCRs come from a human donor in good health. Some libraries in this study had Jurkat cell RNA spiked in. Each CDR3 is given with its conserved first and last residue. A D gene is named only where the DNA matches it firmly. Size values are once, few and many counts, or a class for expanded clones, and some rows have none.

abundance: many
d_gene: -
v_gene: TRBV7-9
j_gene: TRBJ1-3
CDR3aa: CASSLAGLEGNTIYF
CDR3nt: TGTGCCAGCAGCCTTGCAGGGCTAGAAGGAAACACCATATATTTT

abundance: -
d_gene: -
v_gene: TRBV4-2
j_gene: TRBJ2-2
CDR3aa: CASSQDWGSSNTGEPFF
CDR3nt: TGTGCCAGCAGCCAAGACTGGGGGAGTTCGAACACCGGGGAGCCGTTTTTT

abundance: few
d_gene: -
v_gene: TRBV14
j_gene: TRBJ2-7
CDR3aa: CATYESQVSYEQYF
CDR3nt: TGTGCCACCTATGAAAGTCAGGTCTCCTACGAGCAGTACTTC

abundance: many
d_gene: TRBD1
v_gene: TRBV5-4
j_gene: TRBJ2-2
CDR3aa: CASSTGQELGGELFF
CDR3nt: TGTGCCAGCAGCACGGGACAGGAGCTGGGCGGGGAGCTGTTTTTT

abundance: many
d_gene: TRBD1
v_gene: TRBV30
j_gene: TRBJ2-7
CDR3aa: CAWTDRGGYEQYF
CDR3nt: TGTGCCTGGACGGACAGGGGGGGATACGAGCAGTACTTC

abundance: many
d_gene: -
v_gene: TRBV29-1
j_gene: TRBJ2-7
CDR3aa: CSVDSGPYEQYF
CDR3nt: TGCAGCGTTGATTCAGGGCCCTACGAGCAGTACTTC

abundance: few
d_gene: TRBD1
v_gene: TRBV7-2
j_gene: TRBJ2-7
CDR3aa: CASSLVTGDSYEQYF
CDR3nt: TGTGCCAGCAGCTTAGTAACAGGGGATTCCTACGAGCAGTACTTC

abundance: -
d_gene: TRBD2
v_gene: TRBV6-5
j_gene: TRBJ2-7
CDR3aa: CASRPGAGEVAYEQYF
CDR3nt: TGTGCCAGCAGGCCCGGTGCGGGGGAAGTCGCCTACGAGCAGTACTTC

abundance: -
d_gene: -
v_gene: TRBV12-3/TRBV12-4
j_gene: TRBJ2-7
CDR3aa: CASSFNGPYEQYF
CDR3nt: TGTGCCAGCAGTTTTAACGGGCCCTACGAGCAGTACTTC

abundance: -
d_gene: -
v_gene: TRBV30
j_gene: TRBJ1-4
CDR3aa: CAWRVGQGLNEKLFF
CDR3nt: TGTGCCTGGAGGGTCGGTCAGGGCCTTAATGAAAAACTGTTTTTT

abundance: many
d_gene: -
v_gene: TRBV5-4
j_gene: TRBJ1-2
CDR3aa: CASSAERANYGYTF
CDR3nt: TGTGCCAGCAGCGCAGAACGAGCTAACTATGGCTACACCTTC